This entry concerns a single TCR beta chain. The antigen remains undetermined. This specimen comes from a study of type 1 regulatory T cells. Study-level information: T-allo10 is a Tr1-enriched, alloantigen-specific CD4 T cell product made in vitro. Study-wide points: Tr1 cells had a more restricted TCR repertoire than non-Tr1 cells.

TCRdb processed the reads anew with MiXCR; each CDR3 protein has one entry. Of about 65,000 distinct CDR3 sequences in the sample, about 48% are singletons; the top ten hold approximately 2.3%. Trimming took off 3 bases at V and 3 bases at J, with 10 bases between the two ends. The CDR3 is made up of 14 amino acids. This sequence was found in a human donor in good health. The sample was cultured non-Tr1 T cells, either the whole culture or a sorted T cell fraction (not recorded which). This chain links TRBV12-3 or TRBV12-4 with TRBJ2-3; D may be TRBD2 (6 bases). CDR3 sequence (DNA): TGTGCCAGCAGTTTGTTGGCGGGGACAGATACGCAGTATTTT. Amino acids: CASSLLAGTDTQYF.